This T cell receptor (beta chain) was recovered during a study of Ad26.COV2.S vaccination and SARS-CoV-2 variants. Study as a whole: The Ad26.COV2.S arm of the COV1001 trial was where the donor was placed. Participants got Ad26.COV2.S intramuscularly, once or twice 56 days apart. Study observations and caveats: While placebo recipients had lower spike-specific TCR breadth, vaccine recipients had more.

Between the trimmed V and J ends, which lost 3 bases and 2 bases, there was a span of 6 bases. Germline values: CDR1 MNHEY, CDR2 SVGAGI. The CDR3 spans 13 residues. In this sample, this clone turned up once. The antigen is not known. The repertoire was sequenced with immunoSEQ multiplex PCR; TCRdb's copy has only in-frame clones and lacks some. The sample includes approximately 480,000 clones, around 88% seen only once; the top ten take 13%. The treatment here: roughly 18 received Ad26.COV2.S at low or high dose, single or two shots; about 5 received placebo; per-sample allocation not given. Sampling occurred on day 63 after the first vaccine or placebo injection. Donation was by an adult aged 18-55 years who was in Boston.

The chain is built from TRBV6-5 and TRBJ2-3; D not certain. The sample consisted of peripheral blood, taken in a trial of Ad26.COV2.S vaccine versus placebo. The clonotype comes from a person between 18 and 65 years old who received the Ad26.COV2.S COVID-19 vaccine or a placebo. In DNA, the CDR3 is TGTGCCAGCAGTTATCACACCACAGATACGCAGTATTTT. This translates into CASSYHTTDTQYF.